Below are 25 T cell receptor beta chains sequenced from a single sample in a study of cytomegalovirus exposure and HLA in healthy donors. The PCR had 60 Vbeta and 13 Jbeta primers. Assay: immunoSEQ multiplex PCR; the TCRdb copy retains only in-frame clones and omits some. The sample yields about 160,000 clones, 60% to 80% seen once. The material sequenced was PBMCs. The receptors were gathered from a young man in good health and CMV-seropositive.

The CDR3 loop is CASSFPGQTYEQYF. CDR3 nucleotides: TGTGCCAGCAGCTTTCCCGGACAGACCTACGAGCAGTACTTC. This rearrangement joins TRBV11-3 to TRBJ2-7, with TRBD1 as a possible D gene (6 bases). From germline, CDR1 is SGHNT and CDR2 YENEEA. V dropped 3 bases and J dropped 2 bases, with 11 bases sitting between them. The CDR3 has 14 residues. Using reference TRBV11-3 and TRBJ2-7 for the parts outside the CDR3, the full variable domain is EAGVVQSPRYKIIEKKQPVAFWCNPISGHNTLYWYLQNLGQGPELLIRYENEEAVDDSQLPKDRFSAERLKGVDSTLKIQPAELGDSAVYLCASSFPGQTYEQYFGPGTRLTVT.

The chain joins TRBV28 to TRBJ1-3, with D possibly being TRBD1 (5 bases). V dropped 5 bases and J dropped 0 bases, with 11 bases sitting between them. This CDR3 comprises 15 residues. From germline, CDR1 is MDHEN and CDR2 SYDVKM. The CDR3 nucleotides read TGTGCCAGCAGTCCCGACAGTAGCTCTGGAAACACCATATATTTT. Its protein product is CASSPDSSSGNTIYF.

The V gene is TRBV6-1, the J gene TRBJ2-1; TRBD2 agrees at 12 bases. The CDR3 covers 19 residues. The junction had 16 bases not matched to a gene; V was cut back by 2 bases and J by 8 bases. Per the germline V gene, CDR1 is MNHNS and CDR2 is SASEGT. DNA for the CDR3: TGTGCCAGCAGTGAAACGCTAGCGGGGGGGCGATGGGTTGGGTATGAGCAGTTCTTC. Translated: CASSETLAGGRWVGYEQFF.

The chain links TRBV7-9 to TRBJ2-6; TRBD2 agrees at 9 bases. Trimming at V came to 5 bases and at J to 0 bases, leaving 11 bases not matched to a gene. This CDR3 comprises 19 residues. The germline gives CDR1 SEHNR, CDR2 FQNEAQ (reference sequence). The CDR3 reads CASSADLGGGASGANVLTF. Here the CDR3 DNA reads TGTGCCAGCAGCGCCGATCTTGGCGGGGGGGCCTCTGGGGCCAACGTCCTGACTTTC. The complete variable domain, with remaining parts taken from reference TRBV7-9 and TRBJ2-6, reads DTGVSQNPRHKITKRGQNVTFRCDPISEHNRLYWYRQTLGQGPEFLTYFQNEAQLEKSRLLSDRFSAERPKGSFSTLEIQRTEQGDSAMYLCASSADLGGGASGANVLTFGAGSRLTVL.

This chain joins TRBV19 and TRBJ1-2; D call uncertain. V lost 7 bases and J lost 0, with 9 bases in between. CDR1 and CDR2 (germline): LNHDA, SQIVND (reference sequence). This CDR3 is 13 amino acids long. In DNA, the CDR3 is TGTGCCAGTAAACCGGGAACTAACTATGGCTACACCTTC. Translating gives CASKPGTNYGYTF.

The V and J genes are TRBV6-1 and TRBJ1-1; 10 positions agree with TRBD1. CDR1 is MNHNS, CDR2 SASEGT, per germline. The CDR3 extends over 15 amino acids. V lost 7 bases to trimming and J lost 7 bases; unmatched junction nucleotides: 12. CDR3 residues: CASTFGDRGSYEAFF. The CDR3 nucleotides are TGTGCCAGCACCTTCGGGGACAGGGGATCATATGAAGCTTTCTTT.

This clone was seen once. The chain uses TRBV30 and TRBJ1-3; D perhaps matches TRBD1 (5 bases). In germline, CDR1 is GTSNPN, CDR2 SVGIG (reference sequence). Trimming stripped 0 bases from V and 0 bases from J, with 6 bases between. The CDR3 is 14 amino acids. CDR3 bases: TGTGCCTGGAGTGTAACAGGCTCTGGAAACACCATATATTTT. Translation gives CAWSVTGSGNTIYF. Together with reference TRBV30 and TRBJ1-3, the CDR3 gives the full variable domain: SQTIHQWPATLVQPVGSPLSLECTVEGTSNPNLYWYRQAAGRGLQLLFYSVGIGQISSEVPQNLSASRPQDRQFILSSKKLLLSDSGFYLCAWSVTGSGNTIYFGEGSWLTVV.

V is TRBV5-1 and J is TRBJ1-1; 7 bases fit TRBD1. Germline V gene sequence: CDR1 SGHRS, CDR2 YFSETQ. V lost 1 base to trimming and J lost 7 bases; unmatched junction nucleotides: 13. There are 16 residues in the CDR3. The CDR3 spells CASSLTDRAGGVEAFF. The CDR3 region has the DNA TGCGCCAGCAGCTTGACCGACAGGGCGGGAGGGGTTGAAGCTTTCTTT. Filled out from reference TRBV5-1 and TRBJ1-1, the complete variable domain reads KAGVTQTPRYLIKTRGQQVTLSCSPISGHRSVSWYQQTPGQGLQFLFEYFSETQRNKGNFPGRFSGRQFSNSRSEMNVSTLELGDSALYLCASSLTDRAGGVEAFFGQGTRLTVV.

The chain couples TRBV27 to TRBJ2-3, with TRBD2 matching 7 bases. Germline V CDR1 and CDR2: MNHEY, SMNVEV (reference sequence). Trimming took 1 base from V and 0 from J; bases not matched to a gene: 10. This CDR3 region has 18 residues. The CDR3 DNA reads TGTGCCAGCAGTTTATTAGGGTCGGGGGGAATCAGCACAGATACGCAGTATTTT. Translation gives CASSLLGSGGISTDTQYF.

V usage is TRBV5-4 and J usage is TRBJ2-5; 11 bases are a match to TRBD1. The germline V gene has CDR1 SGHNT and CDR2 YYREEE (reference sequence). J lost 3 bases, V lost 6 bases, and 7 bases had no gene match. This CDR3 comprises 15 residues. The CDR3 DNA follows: TGTGCCAGCAACCCTGGGACAGGGGGTGAAGAGACCCAGTACTTC. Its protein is CASNPGTGGEETQYF.

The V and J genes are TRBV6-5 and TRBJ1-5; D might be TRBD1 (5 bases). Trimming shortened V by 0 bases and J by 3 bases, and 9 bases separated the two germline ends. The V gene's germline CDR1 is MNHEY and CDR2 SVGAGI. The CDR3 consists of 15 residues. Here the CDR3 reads CASSYSGGVNQPQHF. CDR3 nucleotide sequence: TGTGCCAGCAGTTACTCCGGGGGGGTCAATCAGCCCCAGCATTTT.

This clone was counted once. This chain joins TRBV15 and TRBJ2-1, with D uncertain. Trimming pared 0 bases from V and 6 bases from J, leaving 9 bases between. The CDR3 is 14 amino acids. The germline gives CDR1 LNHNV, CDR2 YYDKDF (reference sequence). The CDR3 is CATSRDVSSNEQFF. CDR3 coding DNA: TGTGCCACCAGCAGAGATGTGAGTTCCAATGAGCAGTTCTTC.

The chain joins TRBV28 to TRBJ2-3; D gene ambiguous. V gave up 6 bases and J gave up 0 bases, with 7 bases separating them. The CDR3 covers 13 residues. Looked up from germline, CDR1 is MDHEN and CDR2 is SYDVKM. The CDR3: CASRKTSTDTQYF. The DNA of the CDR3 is TGTGCCAGCAGAAAGACAAGCACAGATACGCAGTATTTT.

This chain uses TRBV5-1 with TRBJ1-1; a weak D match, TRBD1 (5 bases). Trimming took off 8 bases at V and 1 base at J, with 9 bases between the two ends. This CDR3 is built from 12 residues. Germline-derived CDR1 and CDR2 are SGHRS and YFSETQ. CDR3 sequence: CASGAGNTEAFF. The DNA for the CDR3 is TGCGCCAGTGGGGCAGGGAACACTGAAGCTTTCTTT.

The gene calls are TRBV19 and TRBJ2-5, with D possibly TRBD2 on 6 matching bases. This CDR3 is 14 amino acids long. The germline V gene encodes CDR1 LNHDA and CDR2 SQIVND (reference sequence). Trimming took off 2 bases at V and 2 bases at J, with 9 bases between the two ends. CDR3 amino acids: CASSISGGQETQYF. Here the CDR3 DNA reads TGTGCCAGTAGTATATCCGGGGGACAAGAGACCCAGTACTTC.

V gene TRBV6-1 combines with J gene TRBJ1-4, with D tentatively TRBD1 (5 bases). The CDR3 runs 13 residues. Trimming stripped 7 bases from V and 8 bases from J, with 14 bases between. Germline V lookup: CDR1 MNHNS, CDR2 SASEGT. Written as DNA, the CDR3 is TGTGCCAGCATCCGGGGGTTGCGAGAAAAACTGTTTTTT. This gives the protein CASIRGLREKLFF.

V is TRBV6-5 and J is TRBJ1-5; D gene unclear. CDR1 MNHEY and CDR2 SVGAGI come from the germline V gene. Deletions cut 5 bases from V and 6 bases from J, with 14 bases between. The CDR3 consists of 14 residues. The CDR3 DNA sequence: TGTGCCAGCAGTCTCGACACCCGAACTCAGCCCCAGCATTTT. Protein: CASSLDTRTQPQHF.

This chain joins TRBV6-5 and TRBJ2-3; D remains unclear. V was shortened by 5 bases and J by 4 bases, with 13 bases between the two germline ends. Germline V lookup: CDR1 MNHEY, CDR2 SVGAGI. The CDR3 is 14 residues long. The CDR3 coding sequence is TGTGCCAGCAGTCCCCGCGTATTCGCAGATACGCAGTATTTT. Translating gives CASSPRVFADTQYF.

The CDR3 bases are TGTGCCAGCAGCTTTAGAGGGTACACTGAAGCTTTCTTT. It yields the protein CASSFRGYTEAFF. This chain uses TRBV5-6 with TRBJ1-1; no clear D gene. Trimming took off 2 bases at V and 3 bases at J, with 8 bases between the two ends. CDR3 length equals 13 residues. The germline V gene encodes CDR1 SGHDT and CDR2 YYEEEE. The whole variable domain, filled in from reference TRBV5-6 and TRBJ1-1, reads DAGVTQSPTHLIKTRGQQVTLRCSPKSGHDTVSWYQQALGQGPQFIFQYYEEEERQRGNFPDRFSGHQFPNYSSELNVNALLLGDSALYLCASSFRGYTEAFFGQGTRLTVV.

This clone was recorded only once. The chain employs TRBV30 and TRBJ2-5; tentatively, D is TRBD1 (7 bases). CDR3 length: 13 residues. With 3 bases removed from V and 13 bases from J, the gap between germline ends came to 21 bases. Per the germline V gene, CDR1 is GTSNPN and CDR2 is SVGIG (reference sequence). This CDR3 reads CAWSPRRGRTGYF. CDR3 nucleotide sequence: TGTGCCTGGAGCCCCCGGAGGGGGCGTACAGGGTACTTC.

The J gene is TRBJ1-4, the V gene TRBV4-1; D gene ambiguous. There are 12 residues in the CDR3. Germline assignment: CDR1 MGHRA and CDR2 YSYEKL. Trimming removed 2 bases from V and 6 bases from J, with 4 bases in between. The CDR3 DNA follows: TGCGCCAGCAGCCAAAGAGATGAAAAACTGTTTTTT. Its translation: CASSQRDEKLFF.

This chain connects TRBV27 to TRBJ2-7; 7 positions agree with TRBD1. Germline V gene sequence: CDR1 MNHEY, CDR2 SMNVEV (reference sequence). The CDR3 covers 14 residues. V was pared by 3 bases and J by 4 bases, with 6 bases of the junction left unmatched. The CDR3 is CASSFGQAEYEQYF. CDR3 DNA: TGTGCCAGCAGTTTCGGACAGGCGGAGTACGAGCAGTACTTC.

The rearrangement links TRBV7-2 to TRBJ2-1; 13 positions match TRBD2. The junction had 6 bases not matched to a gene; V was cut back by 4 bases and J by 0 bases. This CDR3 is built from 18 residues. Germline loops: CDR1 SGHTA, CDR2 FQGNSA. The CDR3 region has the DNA TGTGCCAGCAGCTGGACTAGCGGGGGTTGGAGCTCCTACAATGAGCAGTTCTTC. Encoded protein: CASSWTSGGWSSYNEQFF.

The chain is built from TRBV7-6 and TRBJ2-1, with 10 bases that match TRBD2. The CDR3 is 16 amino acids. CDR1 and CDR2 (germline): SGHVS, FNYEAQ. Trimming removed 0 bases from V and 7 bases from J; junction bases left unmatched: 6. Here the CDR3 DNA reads TGTGCCAGCAGCTTAGCCCCAGCGGGGGGGCGTAATGAGCAGTTCTTC. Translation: CASSLAPAGGRNEQFF.

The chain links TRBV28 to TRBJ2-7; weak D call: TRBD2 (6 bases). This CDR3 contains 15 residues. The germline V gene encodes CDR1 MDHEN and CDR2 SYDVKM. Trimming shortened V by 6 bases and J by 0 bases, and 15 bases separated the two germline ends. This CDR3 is CASRLYGGSSYEQYF. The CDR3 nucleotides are TGTGCCAGCAGGCTTTATGGGGGGAGCTCCTACGAGCAGTACTTC.